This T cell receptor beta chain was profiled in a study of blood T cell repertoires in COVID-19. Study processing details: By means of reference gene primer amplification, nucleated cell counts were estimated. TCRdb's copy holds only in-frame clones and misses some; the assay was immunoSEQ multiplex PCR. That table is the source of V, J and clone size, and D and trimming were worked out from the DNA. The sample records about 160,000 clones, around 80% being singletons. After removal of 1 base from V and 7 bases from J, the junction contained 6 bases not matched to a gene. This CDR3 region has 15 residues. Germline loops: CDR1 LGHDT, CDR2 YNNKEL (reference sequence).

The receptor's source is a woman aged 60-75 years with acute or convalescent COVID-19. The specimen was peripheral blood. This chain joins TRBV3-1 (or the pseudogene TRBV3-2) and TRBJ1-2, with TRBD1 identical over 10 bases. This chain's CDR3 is CASSQGTGGESGYTF. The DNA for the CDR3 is TGTGCCAGCAGCCAAGGGACAGGGGGGGAGAGTGGCTACACCTTC.